This T cell receptor beta chain came from a study of cytomegalovirus exposure and HLA in healthy donors. Points on this clone: One junction end disagrees with the germline gene, perhaps due to a read error.

13 Jbeta primers and 60 Vbeta primers were used for the PCR. Some clones are missing from TCRdb's copy, which holds only in-frame ones; the method was immunoSEQ multiplex PCR. The sample contains 90,000 to 130,000 clones, about four fifths of which appear only once. The CDR3 spans 18 residues. From germline, CDR1 is LNHNV and CDR2 YYDKDF (reference sequence). The sample comprised PBMCs. The clonotype originates from a man between 25 and 39 years old in good health and CMV-seropositive. The V call is TRBV15, the J call TRBJ1-5; 7 positions agree with TRBD1. The CDR3 sequence: CAASTTFWRGQSNQPQHF. The CDR3 DNA reads as TGTGCCGCCAGCACAACATTCTGGAGGGGACAGAGCAATCAGCCCCAGCATTTT.